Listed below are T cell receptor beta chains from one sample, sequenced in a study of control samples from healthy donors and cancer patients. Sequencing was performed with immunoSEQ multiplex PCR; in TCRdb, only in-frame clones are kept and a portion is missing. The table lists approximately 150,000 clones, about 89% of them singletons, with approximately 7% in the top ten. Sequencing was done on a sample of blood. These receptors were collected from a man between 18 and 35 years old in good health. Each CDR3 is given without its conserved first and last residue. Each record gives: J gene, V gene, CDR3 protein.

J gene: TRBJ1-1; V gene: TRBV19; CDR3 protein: ASSQQGLNTEAF
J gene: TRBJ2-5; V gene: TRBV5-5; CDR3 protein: ASSKESFGDQETQY
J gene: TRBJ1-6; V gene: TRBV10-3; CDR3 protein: AISGGQLNSPLH
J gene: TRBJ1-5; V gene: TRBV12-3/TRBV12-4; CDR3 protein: ASSFGGYQPQH
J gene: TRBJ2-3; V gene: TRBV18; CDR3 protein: ASSPPGVSRADTQY
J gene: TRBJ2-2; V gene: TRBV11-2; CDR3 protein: ASTVVRDGELF
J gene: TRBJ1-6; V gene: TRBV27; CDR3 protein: ASSRTTTGYTNSPLH
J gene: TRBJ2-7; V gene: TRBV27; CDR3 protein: ASSPGHLRDEQY
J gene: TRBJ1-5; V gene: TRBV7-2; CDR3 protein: ASSFTDSYQPQH
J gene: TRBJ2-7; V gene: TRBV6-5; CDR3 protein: ASSYRDIFYEQY
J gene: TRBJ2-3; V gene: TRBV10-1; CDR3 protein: ASSESFSSGLNTQY
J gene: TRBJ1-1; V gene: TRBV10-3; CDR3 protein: AISERGLNTEAF
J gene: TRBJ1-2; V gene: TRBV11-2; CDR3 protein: ASSLAGSYGYT
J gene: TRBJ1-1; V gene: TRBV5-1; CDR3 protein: ASSLFGELEAF
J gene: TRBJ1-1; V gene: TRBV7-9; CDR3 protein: ASSLWERNTEAF
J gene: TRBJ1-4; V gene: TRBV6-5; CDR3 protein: ASSYGHSNEKLF
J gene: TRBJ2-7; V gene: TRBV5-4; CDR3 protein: ASSLPGSIYEQY
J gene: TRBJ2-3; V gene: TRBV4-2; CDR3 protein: ASSPEGKPPDTQY
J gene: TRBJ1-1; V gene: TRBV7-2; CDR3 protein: ASSSTSESNTEAF
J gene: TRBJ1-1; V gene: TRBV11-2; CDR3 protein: ASSGGTAMNTEAF
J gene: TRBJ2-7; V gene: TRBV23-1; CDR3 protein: ATPVRGGMQYEQY
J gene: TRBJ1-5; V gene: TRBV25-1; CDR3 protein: ASSERGNQPQH
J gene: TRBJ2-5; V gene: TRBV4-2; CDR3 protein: ASSQGGLAGAETQY
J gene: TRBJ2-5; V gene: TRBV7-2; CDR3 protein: ASSSRLAGSQETQY
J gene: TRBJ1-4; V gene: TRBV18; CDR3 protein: ASSPTGFEKLF
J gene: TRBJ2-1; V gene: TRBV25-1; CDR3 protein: ASSDDGGAYNEQF
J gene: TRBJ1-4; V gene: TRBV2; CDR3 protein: ATRSGTGANNEKLF
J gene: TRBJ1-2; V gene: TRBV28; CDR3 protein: ASSFGTGTVYGYT
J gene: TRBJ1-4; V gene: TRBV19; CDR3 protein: ASATAANEKLF
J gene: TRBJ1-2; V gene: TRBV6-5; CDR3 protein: ASSLEGGSYGYT
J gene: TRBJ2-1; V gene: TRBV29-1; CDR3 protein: SVEKQSHNEQF
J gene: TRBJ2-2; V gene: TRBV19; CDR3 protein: ASSLKSGELF
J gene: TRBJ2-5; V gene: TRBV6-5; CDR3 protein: ASRLGGASETQY
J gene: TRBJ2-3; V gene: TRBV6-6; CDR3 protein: ASTGLGDTQY